The 27 T cell receptor beta chains below were found in one sample sequenced in a study of CD8+ T cells in alopecia areata. Following RNA extraction, reverse transcription yielded cDNA that acted as the sequencing template. Generated by immunoSEQ multiplex PCR, the TCRdb table keeps only in-frame clones and is missing some. Counted here are 130,000 or so clones, approximately 86% occurring once; the ten biggest clones make up approximately 13%. The treatment is: oral pan-JAK inhibitor, 5-10 mg twice daily. This specimen consisted of CD8+ T cells sorted from blood, obtained at week 4, from a patient treated with tofacitinib. The source is a human donor with alopecia areata.

The V and J genes are TRBV2 and TRBJ2-7; 8 positions match TRBD2. CDR3 length: 15 residues. Germline loops: CDR1 SNHLY, CDR2 FYNNEI. Trimming took 6 bases from V and 0 from J; bases not matched to a gene: 7. CDR3 DNA sequence: TGTGCCAGCAGGGCTAGCGGGCAGAGCTCCTACGAGCAGTACTTC. Its translation is CASRASGQSSYEQYF.

This clone was seen only a few times. The chain couples TRBV25-1 to TRBJ2-2, with TRBD1 as a possible D gene (6 bases). Trimming left V 1 base short and J 7 bases short, with 13 bases between. The germline gives CDR1 MGHDK, CDR2 SYGVNS. There are 15 residues in the CDR3. In DNA, the CDR3 is TGTGCCAGCAGTGAATCCCAGGGGAGTTACGGGGAGCTGTTTTTT. Amino acids: CASSESQGSYGELFF.

This clone came up a few times. V usage is TRBV19 and J usage is TRBJ2-1, with D possibly being TRBD1 (6 bases). CDR3 size: 14 residues. Germline lookup yields CDR1 LNHDA and CDR2 SQIVND (reference sequence). Trimming removed 6 bases from V and 6 bases from J, with 15 bases in between. In DNA, the CDR3 is TGTGCCAGTAGGGGGAACAGGGATGGCAATGAGCAGTTCTTC. It encodes CASRGNRDGNEQFF.

The J gene is TRBJ1-6, the V gene TRBV7-2; the match to TRBD1 covers 7 bases. The CDR3 is 17 residues long. The V and J ends lost 5 bases and 3 bases, in that order; junction bases with no gene match: 10. Germline V gene lookup returns CDR1 SGHTA and CDR2 FQGNSA. In DNA, the CDR3 is TGTGCCAGCAGCCAGAACCGGGGACAGAGCTATAATTCACCCCTCCACTTT. Its protein product is CASSQNRGQSYNSPLHF. Complete variable domain (other parts from reference TRBV7-2 and TRBJ1-6): GAGVSQSPSNKVTEKGKDVELRCDPISGHTALYWYRQSLGQGLEFLIYFQGNSAPDKSGLPSDRFSAERTGGSVSTLTIQRTQQEDSAVYLCASSQNRGQSYNSPLHFGNGTRLTVT.

The chain joins TRBV4-1 to TRBJ1-5; D not certain. Germline V gene sequence: CDR1 MGHRA, CDR2 YSYEKL. The CDR3 totals 12 residues. With 1 base removed from V and 4 bases from J, the gap between germline ends came to 2 bases. CDR3 in amino acids: CASSQGNQPQHF. The CDR3 nucleotides are TGCGCCAGCAGCCAAGGGAATCAGCCCCAGCATTTT.

The rearrangement uses TRBV29-1 and TRBJ2-2; 8 bases fit TRBD2. The V segment lost 6 bases and the J segment 0 bases; nucleotides outside the gene matches: 3. Germline lookup yields CDR1 SQVTM and CDR2 ANQGSEA. This CDR3 contains 14 residues. In DNA form, the CDR3 reads TGCAGCGTCTTAGCGGGGTCGAACACCGGGGAGCTGTTTTTT. It translates to CSVLAGSNTGELFF.

The chain links TRBV11-2 to TRBJ2-5; a weak D match, TRBD2 (5 bases). Germline-derived CDR1 and CDR2 are SGHAT and FQNNGV. Trimming took 1 base from V and 5 from J, leaving 17 bases between them. The length of the CDR3 is 16 residues. The DNA for the CDR3 is TGTGCCAGCAGCTTAGCTCCGGGATCTTCCCGTGAGACCCAGTACTTC. Translating gives CASSLAPGSSRETQYF.

The J gene is TRBJ1-2, the V gene TRBV25-1; D remains unclear. V lost 3 bases and J 1 base, leaving 9 bases between the germline ends. CDR3 length: 14 residues. The germline CDR1 and CDR2 sequences are MGHDK and SYGVNS. CDR3 coding DNA: TGTGCCAGCAGTGATGTAGGTCTTAACTATGGCTACACCTTC. It is translated as CASSDVGLNYGYTF.

This chain uses TRBV9 with TRBJ1-6; the D is unclear. With 0 bases removed from V and 10 bases from J, the gap between germline ends came to 11 bases. The germline gives CDR1 SGDLS, CDR2 YYNGEE. The CDR3 spans 14 residues. CDR3 loop: CASSVDSGKSPLHF. As DNA, the CDR3 is TGTGCCAGCAGCGTAGATTCGGGGAAGTCACCCCTCCACTTT. Variable domain in full (rest from reference TRBV9 and TRBJ1-6): DSGVTQTPKHLITATGQRVTLRCSPRSGDLSVYWYQQSLDQGLQFLIQYYNGEERAKGNILERFSAQQFPDLHSELNLSSLELGDSALYFCASSVDSGKSPLHFGNGTRLTVT.

V and J are TRBV4-1 and TRBJ2-7; unclear D gene. Trimming took 2 bases from V and 3 from J, leaving 8 bases between them. This CDR3 contains 13 residues. Germline CDR1 is MGHRA and CDR2 is YSYEKL. The CDR3 sequence: CASSQQTDYEQYF. The CDR3 coding sequence is TGCGCCAGCAGCCAACAGACCGACTACGAGCAGTACTTC.

In this sample, this clone turned up a few times. The chain couples TRBV7-2 to TRBJ2-2; maybe TRBD2 (6 bases). V was shortened by 3 bases and J by 6 bases, with 17 bases between the two germline ends. The germline gives CDR1 SGHTA, CDR2 FQGNSA. This CDR3 spans 16 amino acids. In DNA, the CDR3 is TGTGCCAGCAGCTTTAGTGGGAGAGCGGGCGCCGGGGAGCTGTTTTTT. The encoded protein is CASSFSGRAGAGELFF.

The rearrangement joins TRBV7-9 to TRBJ1-2; no definite D call. Germline loops: CDR1 SEHNR, CDR2 FQNEAQ (reference sequence). V gave up 1 base and J gave up 2 bases, with 5 bases separating them. The CDR3 spans 13 residues. The CDR3 nucleotides are TGTGCCAGCAGCTTAGAAGACAACTATGGCTACACCTTC. Amino acids: CASSLEDNYGYTF.

This clone was recorded a few times. The rearrangement links TRBV6-4 to TRBJ2-3; D may be TRBD1 (5 bases). V lost 3 bases and J lost 2, with 6 bases in between. This CDR3 is 13 amino acids long. Germline CDR1 and CDR2: MRHNA and SNTAGT. The chain's CDR3 is CASSEGDTDTQYF. CDR3 nucleotides: TGTGCCAGCAGTGAAGGGGACACAGATACGCAGTATTTT.

This clone was observed once. The chain combines TRBV6-6 with TRBJ2-5; no clear D gene. Germline V gene data show CDR1 as MNHNY and CDR2 as SVGAGI (reference sequence). V was clipped by 0 bases and J by 0 bases, with 8 bases between them. The CDR3 has 15 residues. The CDR3 sequence: CASSYSGSHQETQYF. CDR3 DNA: TGTGCCAGCAGTTACTCGGGTAGCCACCAAGAGACCCAGTACTTC.

V usage is TRBV30 and J usage is TRBJ1-2; the D gene is possibly TRBD1 (5 bases). This CDR3 comprises 15 residues. CDR1 is GTSNPN and CDR2 is SVGIG in the germline V gene (reference sequence). V was cut by 8 bases and J by 1 base, with 20 bases left in between. In nucleotides, the CDR3 is TGTGCCCTGGAGTGGTTGGGGGGAAATAACTATGGCTACACCTTC. Its protein product is CALEWLGGNNYGYTF.

This clone was recorded only once. The chain couples TRBV9 to TRBJ2-1, with 8 bases that match TRBD2. V lost 4 bases to trimming and J lost 6 bases; unmatched junction nucleotides: 6. The CDR3 is 14 residues long. Germline V lookup: CDR1 SGDLS, CDR2 YYNGEE. DNA for the CDR3: TGTGCCAGCAGCTCCTCCGGGGGGGCCAATGAGCAGTTCTTC. Its translation is CASSSSGGANEQFF.

The sample holds one count of this clone. V usage is TRBV7-8 and J usage is TRBJ2-4; 10 bases match TRBD2. Germline V gene sequence: CDR1 SGHVS, CDR2 FQNEAQ. CDR3 length equals 16 residues. Trimming at V came to 2 bases and at J to 5 bases, leaving 6 bases not matched to a gene. CDR3 in amino acids: CASSLRTSGGENIQYF. The CDR3 bases are TGTGCCAGCAGCTTAAGGACTAGCGGAGGGGAAAACATTCAGTACTTC.

The chain employs TRBV29-1 and TRBJ2-2; 8 nucleotides line up with TRBD1. V was clipped by 3 bases and J by 2 bases; unmatched bases: 8. The CDR3 runs to 16 residues. From germline, CDR1 is SQVTM and CDR2 ANQGSEA. CDR3 protein: CSVEGDRGENTGELFF. CDR3 coding DNA: TGCAGCGTTGAGGGAGACAGGGGTGAAAACACCGGGGAGCTGTTTTTT.

This clone is medium-sized by share. The chain is built from TRBV9 and TRBJ2-2; D uncertain. This CDR3 is built from 15 residues. Germline assignment: CDR1 SGDLS and CDR2 YYNGEE. V lost 3 bases to trimming and J lost 1 base, with 10 bases between them. CDR3 in amino acids: CASSAPLGNTGELFF. CDR3 nucleotides: TGTGCCAGCAGCGCTCCCCTGGGGAACACCGGGGAGCTGTTTTTT.

This chain joins TRBV30 and TRBJ2-2; D is unclear. Germline assignment: CDR1 GTSNPN and CDR2 SVGIG (reference sequence). The V gene lost 2 bases and the J gene lost 7 bases, with 5 bases spanning the gap. This CDR3 spans 11 amino acids. The CDR3: CAWSYVGELFF. For the CDR3, the DNA is TGTGCCTGGAGTTATGTCGGGGAGCTGTTTTTT. The whole variable domain, remainder taken from reference TRBV30 and TRBJ2-2, is SQTIHQWPATLVQPVGSPLSLECTVEGTSNPNLYWYRQAAGRGLQLLFYSVGIGQISSEVPQNLSASRPQDRQFILSSKKLLLSDSGFYLCAWSYVGELFFGEGSRLTVL.

This rearrangement joins TRBV6-5 to TRBJ2-3; weak D call: TRBD2 (6 bases). The CDR3 loop spans 14 amino acids. Germline assignment: CDR1 MNHEY and CDR2 SVGAGI. Trimming took 6 bases from V and 4 from J, leaving 14 bases between them. The CDR3, as DNA: TGTGCCAGCAGGGTGGCGGGGTACGCAGATACGCAGTATTTT. Amino acid sequence: CASRVAGYADTQYF.

The rearrangement links TRBV11-2 to TRBJ2-4; D gene uncertain. Germline CDR1 is SGHAT and CDR2 is FQNNGV. Trimming took 2 bases from V and 0 from J, leaving 14 bases between them. The length of the CDR3 is 17 residues. The CDR3 sequence is CASSLSLGPRAKNIQYF. CDR3 coding DNA: TGTGCCAGCAGCTTAAGTCTGGGCCCCCGAGCCAAAAACATTCAGTACTTC. The variable domain in full, with the rest retrieved from reference TRBV11-2 and TRBJ2-4, is EAGVAQSPRYKIIEKRQSVAFWCNPISGHATLYWYQQILGQGPKLLIQFQNNGVVDDSQLPKDRFSAERLKGVDSTLKIQPAKLEDSAVYLCASSLSLGPRAKNIQYFGAGTRLSVL.

This chain connects TRBV13 to TRBJ2-7; D remains unclear. The CDR3 has 15 residues. The V end lost 0 bases, the J end lost 5 bases, and 14 bases lay between the germline ends. Germline values: CDR1 PRHDT, CDR2 FYEKMQ (reference sequence). The DNA for the CDR3 is TGTGCCAGCAGCTTAGGCTCCTACCTTCCCAACGAGCAGTACTTC. This encodes CASSLGSYLPNEQYF. Filled out from reference TRBV13 and TRBJ2-7, the complete variable domain reads AAGVIQSPRHLIKEKRETATLKCYPIPRHDTVYWYQQGPGQDPQFLISFYEKMQSDKGSIPDRFSAQQFSDYHSELNMSSLELGDSALYFCASSLGSYLPNEQYFGPGTRLTVT.

V gene TRBV29-1 combines with J gene TRBJ1-2, with no clear D. CDR1 is SQVTM, CDR2 ANQGSEA, per germline. The CDR3 has 12 amino acids. V gave up 3 bases and J gave up 3 bases, with 8 bases separating them. The CDR3 nucleotides read TGCAGCGTTGAGCACGGCTACTATGGCTACACCTTC. It encodes CSVEHGYYGYTF.

The chain recombines TRBV18 with TRBJ2-6; D unresolved. The CDR3 is 17 residues long. CDR1 and CDR2 (germline): KGHSH, LQKENI. The V end lost 4 bases, the J end lost 2 bases, and 15 bases lay between the germline ends. The CDR3 nucleotides read TGTGCCAGCTCACGGACGGCGATCGGGCCTGGGGCCAACGTCCTGACTTTC. This gives the protein CASSRTAIGPGANVLTF.

The chain combines TRBV7-2 with TRBJ2-7, with D possibly TRBD2 on 5 matching bases. This CDR3 is 12 amino acids long. V was trimmed by 5 bases and J by 13 bases, leaving 18 bases between them. Germline CDR1 SGHTA, CDR2 FQGNSA. The CDR3 DNA is TGTGCCAGCAGCCTCCGCTGGGAGATCAGTTACTTC. It is translated as CASSLRWEISYF.

The table lists this clone with a count of one. The CDR3 DNA reads as TGTGCCAGCAGAGCAACAGAGGGCAGCTATGGCTACACCTTC. Protein product: CASRATEGSYGYTF. The gene calls are TRBV9 and TRBJ1-2; D call uncertain. With 5 bases removed from V and 4 bases from J, the gap between germline ends came to 15 bases. Germline V gene lookup returns CDR1 SGDLS and CDR2 YYNGEE. The CDR3 sequence is 14 residues long.